The clone carrying this T cell receptor beta chain was detected only a few times. The antigen remains unidentified. CDR3 length: 15 amino acids. Trimming stripped 8 bases from V and 4 bases from J, with 20 bases between. The germline gives CDR1 SNHLY, CDR2 FYNNEI. The sample comes from a study of T-cell memory formation after mild COVID-19. Study as a whole: TCR clusters showed largely donor specificity.

Constant-segment primers and 5'RACE yielded cDNA libraries for TCR alpha and TCR beta, each carrying sample barcodes and UMIs. TCRdb fed the 5' RACE reads into MiXCR, producing one record per CDR3 protein. The profile shows fewer than 500,000 distinct CDR3 sequences, about 23% of them singletons. Study-level findings and limits: Later expanders leaned CD4+, whereas clones that contracted between day 15 and 85 were balanced CD4/CD8. Contracting CD4+ clones were located mainly in CM and EM, and CD8+ clones in EMRA.

The receptor was derived from an adult woman who had mild COVID-19 (a few samples of this study predate the infection). Cell type and time point are not known. What was sequenced was PBMCs or a T cell subset sorted from them (not recorded which). The chain couples TRBV2 to TRBJ2-5; perhaps D is TRBD1 or TRBD2 (5 bases each). The CDR3 DNA is TGTGCCAGCGCAGACTGGGCGGGCCAGGGAGAGACCCAGTACTTC. Amino acids: CASADWAGQGETQYF.